This entry lists 22 T cell receptor beta chains sequenced from one sample in a study of patients and donors after allogeneic stem cell transplantation. TCRdb processed the RT-PCR reads anew with MiXCR; each CDR3 protein has one entry. The table includes about 960,000 distinct CDR3 sequences, approximately 19% detected once. The sample taken for sequencing was blood, either unsorted or a sorted T cell fraction (not recorded which). The receptors derive from a human donor who was either an allogeneic HSCT recipient or a stem cell or donor lymphocyte infusion donor (not recorded which). It is not recorded whose cells these are; they may come from a transplant donor.

V gene TRBV24-1 combines with J gene TRBJ2-2; the D gene is possibly TRBD1 (6 bases). The germline gives CDR1 KGHDR, CDR2 SFDVKD. This CDR3 has 15 amino acids. With 7 bases removed from V and 1 base from J, the gap between germline ends came to 12 bases. The CDR3 sequence is CATSLTGKNTGELFF. The DNA for the CDR3 is TGTGCCACCAGCTTGACAGGAAAGAACACCGGGGAGCTGTTTTTT.

The chain couples TRBV12-3 or TRBV12-4 to TRBJ1-2; TRBD1 agrees at 7 bases. The CDR3 has 17 amino acids. V trimming: 2 bases; J trimming: 7 bases; junction bases outside the gene matches: 16. The CDR3 region is CASSLPRGVGGASGYTF. Written as DNA, the CDR3 is TGTGCCAGCAGTTTACCCCGGGGGGTAGGGGGCGCGAGTGGCTACACCTTC.

The chain employs TRBV12-3 or TRBV12-4 and TRBJ2-1; 11 bases map to TRBD2. The junction had 2 bases not matched to a gene; V was cut back by 4 bases and J by 3 bases. The CDR3 is made up of 15 amino acids. Written as DNA, the CDR3 is TGTGCCAGCAGTTGGCTAGCGGGGGGCTACAATGAGCAGTTCTTC. Its translation: CASSWLAGGYNEQFF.

The chain links TRBV10-3 to TRBJ1-4; D is perhaps TRBD1 (6 bases). V was trimmed by 2 bases and J by 8 bases, leaving 12 bases between them. In germline, CDR1 is ENHRY, CDR2 SYGVKD. CDR3 size: 14 residues. The CDR3 region has the DNA TGTGCCATCAGTGAGAAGGGGGGATGGGAAAAACTGTTTTTT. Translation gives CAISEKGGWEKLFF.

This clonotype was seen only a few times. The V gene is TRBV6-1, the J gene TRBJ2-3, with 14 bases fitting TRBD2. The CDR3 loop spans 21 amino acids. Trimming took 2 bases from V and 2 from J; bases not matched to a gene: 15. The germline V gene encodes CDR1 MNHNS and CDR2 SASEGT. The CDR3 loop reads CASSELVSRTSGGTFTDTQYF. In nucleotides, the CDR3 is TGTGCCAGCAGTGAATTGGTCTCTAGGACTAGCGGGGGGACCTTCACAGATACGCAGTATTTT.

This rearrangement joins TRBV6-5 to TRBJ2-6; the D gene is possibly TRBD2 (5 bases). Trimming took 1 base from V and 0 from J, leaving 10 bases between them. This CDR3 is 17 amino acids long. The germline gives CDR1 MNHEY, CDR2 SVGAGI. CDR3 sequence: CASSYFRTYSGANVLTF. In nucleotides, the CDR3 is TGTGCCAGCAGTTACTTTAGGACTTACTCTGGGGCCAACGTCCTGACTTTC.

The CDR3 here is CASSQEVSVSYYGYTF. The CDR3 DNA sequence: TGCGCCAGCAGCCAAGAGGTGTCGGTTTCCTATTATGGCTACACCTTC. This chain links TRBV4-3 with TRBJ1-2, with D hard to call. Germline V CDR1 and CDR2: LGHNA, YSLEER. Between the trimmed V and J ends, which lost 0 bases and 5 bases, there was a span of 16 bases. This CDR3 contains 16 residues.

This clonotype came up a few times. The V call is TRBV9, the J call TRBJ1-1; no firm D call. The CDR3 has 15 amino acids. V was pared by 3 bases and J by 1 base, with 13 bases between. Germline loops: CDR1 SGDLS, CDR2 YYNGEE. The CDR3 sequence is CASSDGGSKNTEAFF. Written as DNA, the CDR3 is TGTGCCAGCAGCGATGGAGGAAGCAAGAACACTGAAGCTTTCTTT. Full variable domain (missing parts from reference TRBV9 and TRBJ1-1): DSGVTQTPKHLITATGQRVTLRCSPRSGDLSVYWYQQSLDQGLQFLIQYYNGEERAKGNILERFSAQQFPDLHSELNLSSLELGDSALYFCASSDGGSKNTEAFFGQGTRLTVV.

This chain links TRBV19 with TRBJ1-1; D is perhaps TRBD1 (6 bases). This CDR3 has 15 amino acids. Germline loops: CDR1 LNHDA, CDR2 SQIVND (reference sequence). Trimming shortened V by 6 bases and J by 5 bases, and 19 bases separated the two germline ends. CDR3 residues: CASSRGQGSWTEAFF. For the CDR3, the DNA is TGTGCCAGTAGCAGGGGCCAGGGAAGTTGGACTGAAGCTTTCTTT.

The chain is built from TRBV24-1 and TRBJ2-3; 7 bases match TRBD1. Germline V lookup: CDR1 KGHDR, CDR2 SFDVKD. V trimming: 4 bases; J trimming: 6 bases; junction bases outside the gene matches: 9. The CDR3 sequence is 15 residues long. The CDR3: CATSDPGTVADTQYF. CDR3 in DNA: TGTGCCACCAGTGACCCAGGGACAGTTGCCGATACGCAGTATTTT.

The gene calls are TRBV18 and TRBJ2-3; 14 bases are shared with TRBD2. J was trimmed by 3 bases and V by 5 bases; bases with no gene match: 4. The CDR3 has 16 residues. Looked up from germline, CDR1 is KGHSH and CDR2 is LQKENI. The CDR3, as DNA: TGTGCCAGCTCATCGTGGACTAGCGGGAGGACAGATACGCAGTATTTT. Amino acids: CASSSWTSGRTDTQYF.

This chain uses TRBV5-1 with TRBJ2-7, with 8 bases aligning to TRBD1. This CDR3 contains 15 residues. V gave up 1 base and J gave up 1 base; unmatched junction bases: 4. CDR1 is SGHRS and CDR2 is YFSETQ in the germline V gene. DNA for the CDR3: TGCGCCAGCAGCTTGATCTGGACAGGGTCCTACGAGCAGTACTTC. This gives the protein CASSLIWTGSYEQYF.

The V and J genes are TRBV6-2 or TRBV6-3 and TRBJ2-1, with 7 bases aligning to TRBD1. The ends lost 4 bases at V and 10 bases at J; junction bases unmatched: 13. Germline CDR1 MNHEY, CDR2 SVGEGT. The CDR3 contains 15 residues. CDR3 in amino acids: CASSFPLPTGMEQFF. In DNA form, the CDR3 reads TGTGCCAGCAGTTTTCCGTTGCCGACAGGGATGGAGCAGTTCTTC.

The chain carries TRBV3-1 and TRBJ2-5; no clear D gene. The CDR3 is 14 residues long. Germline CDR1 is LGHDT and CDR2 is YNNKEL (reference sequence). Deletions cut 0 bases from V and 2 bases from J, with 7 bases between. The CDR3 here is CASSQEHVQETQYF. CDR3 DNA: TGTGCCAGCAGCCAAGAACATGTACAAGAGACCCAGTACTTC.

This clonotype came up a few times. The V call is TRBV20-1, the J call TRBJ1-2; weak D call: TRBD1 (5 bases). CDR3 length: 13 residues. CDR1 DFQATT and CDR2 SNEGSKA come from the germline V gene (reference sequence). Trimming stripped 3 bases from V and 5 bases from J, with 13 bases between. The CDR3 nucleotides are TGCAGTGCTAGTAACAGGTTAACTTATGGCTACACCTTC. Translating gives CSASNRLTYGYTF.

This clonotype has a handful of counts. The rearrangement links TRBV7-9 to TRBJ2-5; weak D call: TRBD2 (5 bases). V lost 5 bases and J 4 bases, leaving 17 bases between the germline ends. The CDR3 length is 15 residues. CDR1 and CDR2 (germline): SEHNR, FQNEAQ (reference sequence). The CDR3: CASSTMEDPRETQYF. The CDR3 nucleotides read TGTGCCAGCAGCACCATGGAGGACCCCAGAGAGACCCAGTACTTC.

This chain connects TRBV24-1 to TRBJ2-7, with D possibly matching TRBD1 (6 bases). This CDR3 is built from 13 residues. Trimming stripped 9 bases from V and 2 bases from J, with 13 bases between. CDR1 KGHDR and CDR2 SFDVKD come from the germline V gene. The CDR3, as DNA: TGTGCCACCGCCGGGACACTCCCCTACGAGCAGTACTTC. Protein: CATAGTLPYEQYF.

This clonotype was detected many times. This chain uses TRBV29-1 with TRBJ2-2; 10 nucleotides match TRBD1. This CDR3 has 15 amino acids. Trimming at V came to 7 bases and at J to 5 bases, leaving 10 bases not matched to a gene. Germline V CDR1 and CDR2: SQVTM, ANQGSEA. CDR3 DNA: TGCAGCGCTGGCAGGGACAGGGGAGAGACCGGGGAGCTGTTTTTT. It is translated as CSAGRDRGETGELFF.

There are a few counts of this clonotype. The rearrangement links TRBV29-1 to TRBJ2-7; 8 nucleotides line up with TRBD1. This CDR3 has 15 amino acids. J gave up 6 bases and V 4 bases, and 14 bases lay outside the gene matches. Germline loops: CDR1 SQVTM, CDR2 ANQGSEA. The chain's CDR3 is CSVVGRGHGSIEQYF. Written as DNA, the CDR3 is TGCAGCGTTGTCGGCAGGGGGCACGGGAGTATCGAGCAGTACTTC.

The chain is built from TRBV20-1 and TRBJ1-5, with TRBD1 as a possible D gene (5 bases). Trimming removed 0 bases at V and 7 bases at J, with 13 bases between. CDR3 length: 14 amino acids. Germline values: CDR1 DFQATT, CDR2 SNEGSKA (reference sequence). The CDR3 region is CSARDGGVMQPQHF. CDR3 DNA sequence: TGCAGTGCTAGAGATGGAGGGGTGATGCAGCCCCAGCATTTT.

This clonotype was detected only a few times. V and J are TRBV7-9 and TRBJ2-7; D possibly corresponds to TRBD2 (6 bases). The CDR3 is 13 residues long. The V gene lost 2 bases and the J gene lost 7 bases, with 12 bases spanning the gap. Germline CDR1 reads SEHNR; CDR2 reads FQNEAQ (reference sequence). The CDR3 nucleotides are TGTGCCAGCAGCTTACCGGCAGGGAGGGAGCAGTACTTC. Its translation: CASSLPAGREQYF.

This clonotype came up many times. The chain combines TRBV4-2 with TRBJ2-7; 8 nucleotides align to TRBD2. Per germline, CDR1 LGHNA and CDR2 YNFKEQ. The CDR3 loop spans 16 amino acids. V was pared by 0 bases and J by 0 bases, with 4 bases of the junction left unmatched. The chain's CDR3 is CASSQDASGHSYEQYF. CDR3 nucleotide sequence: TGTGCCAGCAGCCAAGATGCTAGCGGGCACTCCTACGAGCAGTACTTC.